This T cell receptor (beta chain) was recovered during a study of blood T cells in healthy people across ages. The CDR3 runs 15 residues. CDR1 and CDR2 from the germline V gene are SGHTA and FQGNSA. Points on this clonotype: The junction shows a germline mismatch at one end, possibly a read error.

It was with a sample-barcoded 5' primer and a J-beta primer mix that a second PCR of about 6 to 12 cycles was run. Each cDNA molecule was tagged by a template-switch adaptor with 12 random nucleotides. TCRdb ran MiXCR on the 5' RACE reads and lists one entry per CDR3 protein. Of 780,000 or so distinct CDR3 sequences listed, around three fifths are singletons. Specimen: blood. This TCR derives from a man aged 35-49 years in good health. The rearrangement links TRBV7-2 to TRBJ2-3; the D call may be TRBD1 or TRBD2 (5 bases each). The CDR3 sequence: CASSLVTRGADTQYF. The CDR3 DNA follows: TGTGCCAGCAGTTTAGTGACGAGGGGCGCAGATACGCAGTATTTT.